One and the same sample provided the 4 T cell receptor beta chains below, sequenced in a study of T cell changes during pregnancy in multiple sclerosis. Sequencing used immunoSEQ multiplex PCR; TCRdb keeps in-frame clones, though not all of them. The sample has 85,000 to 100,000 clones, approximately 92% seen once. Sequencing was performed on peripheral blood, taken in the first trimester of pregnancy. The source is a female donor with multiple sclerosis, enrolled in a pregnancy study.

The chain carries TRBV29-1 and TRBJ1-2, with D possibly matching TRBD1 (5 bases). The CDR3 is made up of 15 amino acids. Trimming took 1 base from V and 2 from J, leaving 14 bases between them. The germline V gene has CDR1 SQVTM and CDR2 ANQGSEA. CDR3 coding DNA: TGCAGCGTTGAAGGAATTCAGGGATGGAACTATGGCTACACCTTC. The encoded protein is CSVEGIQGWNYGYTF.

The rearrangement joins TRBV5-6 to TRBJ2-7, with D perhaps matching TRBD1 (6 bases). The CDR3 spans 13 residues. V was trimmed by 2 bases and J by 4 bases, leaving 10 bases between them. Looked up from germline, CDR1 is SGHDT and CDR2 is YYEEEE. CDR3: CASSLTGFYEQYF. CDR3 sequence (DNA): TGTGCCAGCAGCTTAACAGGGTTTTACGAGCAGTACTTC.

This chain joins TRBV11-3 and TRBJ2-7; 10 bases agree with TRBD1. Germline V CDR1 and CDR2: SGHNT, YENEEA. J lost 3 bases, V lost 1 base, and 3 bases had no gene match. The CDR3 spans 15 residues. As DNA, the CDR3 is TGTGCCAGCAGCTTAGGGGGACAGGGGAACTACGAGCAGTACTTC. Translating gives CASSLGGQGNYEQYF.

A remark on this clone: A read error may produce the germline difference seen at one junction end. The V gene is TRBV7-9, the J gene TRBJ1-5; the D is unclear. Germline loops: CDR1 SEHNR, CDR2 FQNEAQ (reference sequence). CDR3 size: 13 residues. CDR3 region: CASSLSSDQPQHF. In DNA form, the CDR3 reads TGTGCCAGCAGCTTAAGTAGCGATCAGCCCCAGCATTTT.